A single sample gave rise to the 8 T cell receptor beta chains below, sequenced in a study of cytomegalovirus exposure and HLA in healthy donors. Use of 60 Vbeta and 13 Jbeta primers characterized the PCR. Data came from immunoSEQ multiplex PCR; TCRdb stores just in-frame clones and leaves some out. The sample records about 140,000 clones, about two thirds being singletons. Sequencing was done on a sample of PBMCs. The receptor set was obtained from a man in his fifties or sixties in good health and CMV-seropositive.

The chain recombines TRBV28 with TRBJ1-2, with TRBD1 matching 11 bases. CDR1 MDHEN and CDR2 SYDVKM come from the germline V gene. Trimming at V came to 4 bases and at J to 7 bases, leaving 11 bases not matched to a gene. This CDR3 spans 16 amino acids. The CDR3 region has the DNA TGTGCCAGCAGTTACTCCGGGACAGGGGGTCGAGGTGGCTACACCTTC. This codes for CASSYSGTGGRGGYTF.

This chain's CDR3 is CASSDLGPVYNEQFF. The CDR3 coding sequence is TGTGCCAGCAGTGACTTGGGGCCGGTCTACAATGAGCAGTTCTTC. V and J are TRBV2 and TRBJ2-1, with D possibly TRBD1 on 5 matching bases. There are 15 residues in the CDR3. V was pared by 3 bases and J by 3 bases, with 12 bases between. Germline lookup yields CDR1 SNHLY and CDR2 FYNNEI.

V gene TRBV5-1 combines with J gene TRBJ2-3; 8 bases fit TRBD1. Germline CDR1 and CDR2: SGHRS and YFSETQ. V dropped 0 bases and J dropped 0; count of bases not matched to a gene: 6. The CDR3 totals 17 residues. The CDR3 DNA reads as TGCGCCAGCAGCTTGGCCGCGACAGGGGCTAGCACAGATACGCAGTATTTT. This codes for CASSLAATGASTDTQYF.

The chain links TRBV7-8 to TRBJ1-4, with a weak D call TRBD1 (5 bases). The CDR3 has 14 residues. Germline V lookup: CDR1 SGHVS, CDR2 FQNEAQ. V gave up 5 bases and J gave up 8 bases, with 15 bases separating them. CDR3 protein: CASSPTVPEEKLFF. Written as DNA, the CDR3 is TGTGCCAGCAGCCCGACAGTCCCTGAGGAAAAACTGTTTTTT.

This chain uses TRBV9 with TRBJ2-2; TRBD1 matches at 10 bases. The CDR3 extends over 16 amino acids. Losses at the gene ends were 3 bases for V and 8 bases for J; bases not matched to a gene: 10. Germline assignment: CDR1 SGDLS and CDR2 YYNGEE. The DNA for the CDR3 is TGTGCCAGCAGCGCCACGGGACAGGGGCTGTCGGGGGAGCTGTTTTTT. Its protein is CASSATGQGLSGELFF.

The gene calls are TRBV10-1 and TRBJ2-3; D is unclear. Trimming cost V 8 bases and J 1 base, with 10 bases left between them. The CDR3 runs 13 residues. CDR1 is WNHNN, CDR2 SYGVQD, per germline (reference sequence). DNA for the CDR3: TGCGCCAGCGGATTTACAGGCACAGATACGCAGTATTTT. Its translation is CASGFTGTDTQYF.

In this sample, this clone turned up a few times. This chain joins TRBV5-1 and TRBJ1-2, with D possibly TRBD1 on 6 matching bases. The CDR3 contains 13 residues. The germline V gene encodes CDR1 SGHRS and CDR2 YFSETQ. V was cut by 3 bases and J by 7 bases, with 13 bases left in between. The CDR3, as DNA: TGCGCCAGCAGCTCCGGGACAAGCCCTGGCTACACCTTC. Residues: CASSSGTSPGYTF.

The rearrangement uses TRBV6-5 and TRBJ1-4, with D possibly matching TRBD1 (5 bases). The length of the CDR3 is 12 residues. Trimming took off 6 bases at V and 6 bases at J, with 8 bases between the two ends. Germline V gives CDR1 MNHEY, CDR2 SVGAGI. The CDR3, as DNA: TGTGCCAGCAGGGGCAGGGATGAAAAACTGTTTTTT. Protein: CASRGRDEKLFF.